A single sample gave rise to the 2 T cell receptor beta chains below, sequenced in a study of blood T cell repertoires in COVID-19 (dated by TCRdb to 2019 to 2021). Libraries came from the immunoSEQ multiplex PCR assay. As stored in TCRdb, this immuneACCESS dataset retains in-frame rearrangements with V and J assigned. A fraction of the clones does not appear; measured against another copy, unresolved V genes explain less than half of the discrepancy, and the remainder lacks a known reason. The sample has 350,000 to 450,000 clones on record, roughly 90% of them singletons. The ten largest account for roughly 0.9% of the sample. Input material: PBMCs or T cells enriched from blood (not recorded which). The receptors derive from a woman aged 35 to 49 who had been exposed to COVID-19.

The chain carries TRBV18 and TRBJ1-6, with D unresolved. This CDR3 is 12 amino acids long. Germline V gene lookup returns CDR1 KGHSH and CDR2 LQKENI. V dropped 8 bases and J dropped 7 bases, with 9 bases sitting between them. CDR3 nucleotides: TGTGCCAGCAAGATCCGGAATTCACCCCTCCACTTT. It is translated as CASKIRNSPLHF.

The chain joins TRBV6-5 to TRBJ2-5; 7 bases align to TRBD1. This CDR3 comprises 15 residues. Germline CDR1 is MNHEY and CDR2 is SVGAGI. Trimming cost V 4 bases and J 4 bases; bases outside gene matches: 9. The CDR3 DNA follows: TGTGCCAGCAGTTCTGGACAGGTCCATGGAGAGACCCAGTACTTC. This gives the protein CASSSGQVHGETQYF.